This T cell receptor beta chain was obtained from a study of glioma-infiltrating T cells. Deletions cut 1 base from V and 2 bases from J, with 11 bases between. Germline assignment: CDR1 LGHNA and CDR2 YNFKEQ. The CDR3 length is 15 residues. The iRepertoire nested amplicon-rescue multiplex PCR amplified TCR alpha and beta CDR3s from RNA. TCRdb itself ran the multiplex PCR reads through MiXCR, one entry per CDR3 protein. Among around 150,000 distinct CDR3 sequences listed, around 42% were seen once. This TCR was sampled from a human donor with low-grade glioma or glioblastoma, undergoing nonglioma brain surgery, or in good health (not recorded which). The chain uses TRBV4-2 and TRBJ1-2, with D perhaps TRBD1 (6 bases). Sample: glioma tissue, nonneoplastic brain tissue, or PBMCs (not recorded which). CDR3 sequence: CASSQVHGQNYGYTF. CDR3 bases: TGTGCCAGCAGCCAAGTCCACGGACAGAACTATGGCTACACCTTC.